The clone carrying this T cell receptor beta chain was observed many times. TCRdb re-analysed the 5' RACE reads in MiXCR, keeping a single row per CDR3 protein. Here the sample spans about 100,000 distinct CDR3 sequences, 5.9% being singletons. The sample belongs to a study of identical twins. The CDR3 covers 18 residues. V was clipped by 3 bases and J by 0 bases; unmatched bases: 8. The sequenced sample was memory T cells sorted from blood. This rearrangement joins TRBV12-3 or TRBV12-4 to TRBJ2-4; 10 positions agree with TRBD1. This TCR came from a woman aged 50 to 65 in good health. The CDR3 protein is CASSFGTGADGAKNIQYF. As DNA, the CDR3 is TGTGCCAGCAGTTTCGGGACAGGGGCCGATGGAGCCAAAAACATTCAGTACTTC.